This T cell receptor (beta chain) came from a study of tumor and adjacent non-tumor tissue in lung cancer. Background on the study: On average, productive TCRbeta reads reached some 4.4 million per sample.

Findings and caveats of the study: Top 100 clones took a larger repertoire share in normal lung.

As concerns this clonotype: No antigen is known for it.

The library came from three nested PCR rounds adapted from ARM-PCR protocols. TCRdb recomputed calls from the multiplex PCR reads with MiXCR, one row per CDR3 protein. The repertoire consists of about 98,000 distinct CDR3 sequences, with about 80% occurring once and the leading ten covering around 30%. RNA was extracted from bulk tissue without any cell sorting. This non-tumor lung sample came from over 3 cm beyond the tumor edge. Donors were chemotherapy-naive, newly diagnosed lung cancer surgical patients in China, August–late 2014. What was sequenced was distant non-tumor lung tissue. The sequence came from a man aged 55 to 70 with small cell lung cancer.

CDR3 residues: CASSPPTASSTDTQYF. For the CDR3, the DNA is TGCGCCAGCAGTCCGCCGACAGCCTCTAGCACAGATACGCAGTATTTT. J is TRBJ2-3 and V is TRBV4-1; maybe TRBD1 (5 bases). The germline V gene has CDR1 MGHRA and CDR2 YSYEKL. The length of the CDR3 is 16 residues. The V end was cut by 6 bases, the J end by 0 bases, with 16 bases between.